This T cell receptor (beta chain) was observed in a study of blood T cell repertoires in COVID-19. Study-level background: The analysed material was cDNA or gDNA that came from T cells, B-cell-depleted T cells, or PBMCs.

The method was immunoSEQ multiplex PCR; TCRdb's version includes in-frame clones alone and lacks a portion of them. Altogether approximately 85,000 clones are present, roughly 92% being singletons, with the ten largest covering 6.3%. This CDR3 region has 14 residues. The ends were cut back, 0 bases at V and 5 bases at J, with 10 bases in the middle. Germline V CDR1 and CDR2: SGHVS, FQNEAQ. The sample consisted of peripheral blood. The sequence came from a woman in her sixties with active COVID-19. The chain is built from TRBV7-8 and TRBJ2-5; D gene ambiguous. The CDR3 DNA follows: TGTGCCAGCAGCTTAGCGGAGCGCTTGGAGACCCAGTACTTC. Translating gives CASSLAERLETQYF.